This TCR beta chain was sequenced for a study of cytomegalovirus exposure and HLA in healthy donors (dated by TCRdb to about 2017). Regarding the research as a whole: According to an earlier analysis of 587 of the donors, roughly 180 million T cells yielded some 110 million unique TCR beta sequences and less than 300 Gb of sequence data. An early release covering around 630 HLA-typed donors comprised approximately 290 gigabases of sequencing data and tens of millions of unique TCR sequences. Among the roughly 430 genotyped donors, approximately 76% belonged to the genetic ancestry cluster associated with self-reported Caucasian donors. The aim of the study was to test whether cataloging public T cell receptors could identify signatures of past pathogen exposure. The T cell repertoires of 670 or so subjects were profiled by immunosequencing and related to cytomegalovirus serostatus. A separate validation cohort of approximately 130 different subjects was used in addition to the roughly 640-subject first cohort. High-throughput TCR immunosequencing, statistical association of individual TCRs with disease status, and machine learning were combined to predict cytomegalovirus infection status. A later analysis re-examined previously published TCR beta repertoires from about 670 donors and added high-resolution HLA genotyping to investigate patterns of TCR occurrence. The later analysis used no new phenotypic data to find candidate immune exposures, relying instead on TCR beta sequences and their occurrence across donors. To decide whether each TCR beta V gene segment behaved as functional or pseudogenic, an earlier analysis of approximately 590 of the donors relied on high-throughput TCR beta sequencing. Donor age, sex, ethnicity and CMV serostatus were compiled together with the repertoire data. A later genetic analysis used genome-wide SNP genotypes for 398 of the 666 donors, treating that subset as a discovery cohort. All discovery cohort repertoires had been generated using a single sequencing platform. Class I and class II HLA loci were covered by the typing at four-digit resolution. The number of donors typed differed by locus, with roughly 620-630 for A, B, C, DRB1 and DQB1, around 500 for DQA1, 600 to 610 for DPA1, and approximately 470 for DPB1. Several DR-DQ haplotypes were treated as single units for association and clustering because of strong linkage in the cohort. Among about 370 genotyped donors of the cohort, an average of roughly 230,000 unique TCR beta nucleotide sequences was sequenced per donor, of which about 19% were non-productive. What the authors observed across the whole study: At a false discovery rate of 0.05, a later analysis linked about 16,000 TCR beta sequences to specific HLA alleles. The earlier analysis of 587 of the donors excluded over 15 rarely observed V segments, including chromosome 9 orphons, because counts were too low. According to the authors, the approach could potentially be generalized to other disease states and immunological phenotypes. In vitro tests confirmed that a few of the cytomegalovirus-associated TCR beta chains recognize cytomegalovirus antigens. Sequencing depth was assumed to be roughly uniform across donors in the presence/absence analyses, though that assumption may not hold. Most CMV-associated TCR beta chains appeared to be HLA-restricted in a later analysis, and the HLA associations seemed to be driven largely by CMV exposure. An earlier analysis of several hundred of the donors showed that most TCR beta V segments appeared in productive rearrangements either about 87% or about 30% of the time, which broadly matched IMGT annotations. In a later genetic analysis, fewer N-insertions in productive TCRs were reported among donors in an Asian-associated ancestry cluster than the roughly 640-donor mean. A later analysis reported that several top co-occurrence clusters appeared linked to parvovirus B19, influenza, CMV and Epstein-Barr virus. HLA typing was unavailable for some donors at each locus, so association tests used only the typed subset. In the study, 150 to 200 TCR beta chains were listed as associated with cytomegalovirus. Some IMGT-functional V segments, including TRBV6-2 and TRBV6-3, could not be told apart with the 87-base-pair reads, so those segments were excluded. Assigning TCR associations to individual alleles was difficult when HLA alleles, especially DR and DQ, strongly co-occurred. The sequencing pipeline was judged likely to have produced a cluster of highly shared sequence variants as a technical artifact. Compared with equally common non-associated chains, HLA-associated TCR beta chains in a later analysis were more clonally expanded and had lower generation probabilities. In a later analysis, TCR association rates were found to vary across HLA loci, with the most associated TCRs seen for DRB1 alleles and the fewest for HLA-C alleles. In a later genetic analysis, a missense DCLRE1C variant was associated with V-gene and J-gene trimming of TCR beta chains, and the association was replicated in an independent cohort. The classifier was reported to diagnose cytomegalovirus status with high specificity and sensitivity in both the original and validation cohorts. A further reported finding was that TCR beta sequences accurately predicted the HLA-A and HLA-B alleles for most subjects in the first cohort. Immune exposure information for the cohort was limited to CMV serostatus. Most TCR sequences were observed very rarely across donors, whereas some public TCRs were present in many individuals. Correlated functional status among segregating V segments might be attributable to linkage disequilibrium, but an unknown experimental factor could not be ruled out. This cohort had only TCR beta chains sequenced, and the lack of alpha or paired-chain data limited which features could be detected.

A remark on this clone: Its antigen is currently not known. No qualities accompany the bases; no much larger clone lies one base away.

In total, around 600 healthy bone marrow donors made up the cohort. Cohort members were all nominally healthy when sampled, although unrecorded immune exposures were likely present. The donor tested CMV seropositive and was one of the 289 seropositive cohort members. A peripheral blood sample was provided by each donor, and peripheral blood mononuclear cells were used for TCR beta sequencing. The Qiagen DNeasy Blood Extraction Kit was used to extract genomic DNA from the blood cell samples. CDR1 and CDR2 (MGHDK, SYGVNS) derive from the germline V gene. The germline ends are 6 bases apart after V is trimmed by 4 bases and J by 2 bases. The CDR3 spans 12 residues, from the cysteine through the phenylalanine. Solely the CDR3 DNA is kept, with 36 bases framed from the first base. Receptors were amplified or captured by the immunoSEQ multiplex PCR assay. The multiplex PCR relied on a mix of 60 forward primers for TCR Vbeta segments and 13 reverse primers for TCR Jbeta segments. A multiplex PCR assay on genomic DNA amplified the CDR3 region of rearranged TCR beta genes. The Illumina HiSeq System was used to sequence the amplified TCR beta libraries as 87-base-pair reads. Concerning the study's data processing: A later analysis tallied roughly 76 million unique TCR beta chains across the 666 repertoires, and approximately 12 million of those chains were shared by two or more donors. A nearest-neighbor algorithm error-corrected the raw reads and collapsed the reads into unique sequences, merging closely related sequences to remove PCR and sequencing errors. Alignment of CDR3 sequences to IMGT reference sequences was used to assign V, D and J gene segments. For a sequence to be retained, at least a six-nucleotide match to both a V gene segment and a J gene segment was required. A rearrangement counted as productive if the CDR3 had no stop codons and remained in frame with V and J, and every other rearrangement counted as non-productive. Following IMGT convention, CDR3 was defined as the stretch from the second conserved V-encoded cysteine up to the conserved J-encoded phenylalanine. In an earlier analysis of approximately 500 of the donors, sequences lacking an unambiguous match to a single V gene segment were excluded. An earlier analysis of several hundred of the donors called V segments functional above 56.7% productive rearrangements and segregating when the between-donor standard deviation exceeded 5%. A statistical classification framework was built for diagnosing cytomegalovirus status from the catalog of TCR beta chain sequences. In a later analysis, TCR nucleotide sequences were compared against IMGT/GENE-DB human TR gene sequences so that V and J genes could be assigned. A later analysis assigned CDR3 sequences and most-parsimonious VDJ recombination scenarios with the TCRdist pipeline. In a later analysis, every TCR beta chain was defined by the combination of its CDR3 amino acid sequence and its V-gene family, and reads without a unique V-gene family were dropped. A later analysis removed 500 to 600 highly shared, low-generation-probability nucleotide sequences to deal with suspected cross-contamination and a sequencing artifact. For each public chain, a later analysis derived a clonal expansion index from normalized ranks of inferred template counts within each repertoire. In a later analysis, generation probabilities were computed using a VDJ recombination model fitted to out-of-frame rearrangements, and the results were checked against IGoR. A later analysis scored TCR-TCR, TCR-HLA and TCR-CMV co-occurrence with hypergeometric tests, applying a repertoire-size bias correction to TCR pairs. False discovery rates were estimated in a later analysis by permuting HLA or CMV assignments 20 times. In a later analysis, co-occurring TCRs were grouped with DBSCAN, and TCRdist sequence similarity was added when clustering was performed within HLA-allele-positive subsets. Repertoires with fewer than 30,000 or more than 120,000 public chains were left out of co-occurrence clustering, as were five repertoires with anomalous nucleotide sharing. TCRdb holds this immuneACCESS table with in-frame rearrangements only. Some clones are missing; in checked studies, unresolved V genes explain under half, and the rest has no known cause. The DNA was the basis for D and trimming; V, J and clone size are from that table. The sample records 150,000 to 200,000 clones, 75% to 80% of which are singletons. 4.5% to 7.5% of the sample goes to the ten largest clones.

The sequencing sample was made of PBMCs. The chain is assembled from TRBV25-1 and TRBJ2-7, with no confident D gene call. The TCR originated in a young woman in good health and CMV-seropositive. The CDR3 has the sequence CASSVSAYEQYF. In nucleotide form, the sequence is TGTGCCAGCAGTGTTTCGGCCTACGAGCAGTACTTC.